The 19 T cell receptor beta chains below come from one sample, sequenced in a study of blood T cell repertoires in COVID-19. Measured with immunoSEQ multiplex PCR; TCRdb has only the in-frame clones, and not every one. Found here are about 210,000 clones, roughly 94% of them singletons; the top ten hold more than 0.95%. Sequenced input: peripheral blood. The receptor set was obtained from a man in his thirties or forties with acute or convalescent COVID-19.

This chain links TRBV13 with TRBJ2-3; 9 bases agree with TRBD1. CDR3 size: 17 residues. Germline assignment: CDR1 PRHDT and CDR2 FYEKMQ (reference sequence). With 2 bases clipped from V and 0 bases from J, the junction kept 6 bases outside the gene matches. In nucleotides, the CDR3 is TGTGCCAGCAGCTTAAGAACAGGGGGCCCTAGCACAGATACGCAGTATTTT. This encodes CASSLRTGGPSTDTQYF.

The table lists this clone with a few counts. The chain carries TRBV5-5 and TRBJ2-3; D call uncertain. The germline V gene has CDR1 SGHKS and CDR2 YYEKEE (reference sequence). CDR3 length: 12 residues. With 1 base removed from V and 3 bases from J, the gap between germline ends came to 3 bases. The CDR3 loop reads CASSLQTDTQYF. DNA of the CDR3: TGTGCCAGCAGCTTGCAGACAGATACGCAGTATTTT. The whole variable domain, filled in from reference TRBV5-5 and TRBJ2-3, reads DAGVTQSPTHLIKTRGQQVTLRCSPISGHKSVSWYQQVLGQGPQFIFQYYEKEERGRGNFPDRFSARQFPNYSSELNVNALLLGDSALYLCASSLQTDTQYFGPGTRLTVL.

This chain links TRBV27 with TRBJ2-7; TRBD2 aligns across 11 bases. Germline V gene sequence: CDR1 MNHEY, CDR2 SMNVEV (reference sequence). There are 15 residues in the CDR3. J was trimmed by 2 bases and V by 4 bases; bases with no gene match: 4. Here the CDR3 reads CASSSTSGSPYEQYF. The CDR3 nucleotides are TGTGCCAGCAGTTCTACTAGCGGGAGCCCCTACGAGCAGTACTTC.

This chain joins TRBV5-4 and TRBJ2-5; 8 nucleotides line up with TRBD1. The CDR3 spans 14 residues. V gave up 4 bases and J gave up 2 bases; unmatched junction bases: 4. In germline, CDR1 is SGHNT, CDR2 YYREEE (reference sequence). The CDR3 sequence: CASSRDRKQETQYF. CDR3 nucleotides: TGTGCCAGCAGCCGGGACAGGAAACAAGAGACCCAGTACTTC.

CDR3 sequence: CASSIEGVAGVGNNEQFF. The CDR3 nucleotides are TGTGCCAGTAGTATAGAAGGGGTAGCGGGTGTAGGGAACAATGAGCAGTTCTTC. The V call is TRBV19, the J call TRBJ2-1; the match to TRBD2 covers 7 bases. V trimming: 0 bases; J trimming: 5 bases; junction bases outside the gene matches: 13. Germline V gives CDR1 LNHDA, CDR2 SQIVND (reference sequence). The CDR3 covers 18 residues.

The J gene is TRBJ1-5, the V gene TRBV30; maybe TRBD1 (5 bases). V dropped 0 bases and J dropped 3 bases, with 9 bases sitting between them. Germline CDR1 is GTSNPN and CDR2 is SVGIG (reference sequence). The length of the CDR3 is 14 residues. The CDR3 spells CAWSVPGINQPQHF. As DNA, the CDR3 is TGTGCCTGGAGTGTACCAGGGATCAATCAGCCCCAGCATTTT.

The chain couples TRBV25-1 to TRBJ2-2; 9 bases agree with TRBD2. Germline lookup yields CDR1 MGHDK and CDR2 SYGVNS. This CDR3 contains 16 residues. Unmatched junction bases numbered 5, after V lost 0 bases and J lost 6 bases. CDR3 nucleotide sequence: TGTGCCAGCAGTGAATATCCGACTAGCGGACCCGGGGAGCTGTTTTTT. Its translation: CASSEYPTSGPGELFF.

This clone has only one observation. The gene calls are TRBV28 and TRBJ1-4; weak D call: TRBD1 (5 bases). This CDR3 is built from 14 residues. Germline CDR1 and CDR2: MDHEN and SYDVKM. The V gene lost 5 bases and the J gene lost 8 bases, with 15 bases spanning the gap. Here the CDR3 reads CASSPGGVLEKLFF. CDR3 bases: TGTGCCAGCAGTCCCGGGGGGGTTTTGGAAAAACTGTTTTTT.

The chain couples TRBV27 to TRBJ1-1; 7 bases are shared with TRBD1. The CDR3 runs to 15 residues. Germline-derived CDR1 and CDR2 are MNHEY and SMNVEV (reference sequence). The ends lost 1 base at V and 4 bases at J; junction bases unmatched: 6. The CDR3 DNA sequence: TGTGCCAGCAGTTTATTGGGCAGGGGGTTCACTGAAGCTTTCTTT. This sequence encodes CASSLLGRGFTEAFF.

V is TRBV10-3 and J is TRBJ2-6; a possible D gene is TRBD2 (6 bases). The germline V gene encodes CDR1 ENHRY and CDR2 SYGVKD. The length of the CDR3 is 16 residues. Trimming pared 10 bases from V and 2 bases from J, leaving 18 bases between. CDR3 amino acids: CATRAGGRPGANVLTF. The DNA for the CDR3 is TGTGCCACCCGAGCCGGAGGGAGGCCTGGGGCCAACGTCCTGACTTTC.

The CDR3 nucleotides read TGTGCCAGCAGCTTAGGAGCATCGGCCAAAAACATTCAGTACTTC. This codes for CASSLGASAKNIQYF. This sequence joins TRBV7-2 and TRBJ2-4, with no clear D. CDR3 length: 15 residues. V was pared by 1 base and J by 1 base, with 8 bases between. The germline CDR1 and CDR2 sequences are SGHTA and FQGNSA.

A single count supports this clone. The CDR3: CSARPDYGYTF. CDR3 coding DNA: TGCAGTGCTAGACCTGACTATGGCTACACCTTC. The chain couples TRBV20-1 to TRBJ1-2; D not certain. The ends were cut back, 2 bases at V and 3 bases at J, with 4 bases in the middle. Germline loops: CDR1 DFQATT, CDR2 SNEGSKA (reference sequence). CDR3 length: 11 residues.

The gene calls are TRBV7-8 and TRBJ1-4; unclear D gene. This CDR3 has 13 residues. V dropped 8 bases and J dropped 6 bases, with 13 bases sitting between them. Germline V CDR1 and CDR2: SGHVS, FQNEAQ. This CDR3 reads CASRRGSYEKLFF. The DNA for the CDR3 is TGTGCCAGCCGAAGAGGGAGCTATGAAAAACTGTTTTTT.

The chain is built from TRBV5-1 and TRBJ2-5, with TRBD1 matching over 8 bases. The CDR3 has 14 residues. V shed 5 bases and J 1 base; nucleotides not matched to a gene: 4. The germline V gene encodes CDR1 SGHRS and CDR2 YFSETQ. For the CDR3, the DNA is TGCGCCAGCAGTCGTACAGGGGGCCAAGAGACCCAGTACTTC. Protein: CASSRTGGQETQYF.

V gene TRBV28 combines with J gene TRBJ1-2; D unresolved. Per germline, CDR1 MDHEN and CDR2 SYDVKM. There are 16 residues in the CDR3. Trimming pared 8 bases from V and 2 bases from J, leaving 21 bases between. The CDR3 spells CASGSESDGENYGYTF. For the CDR3, the DNA is TGTGCCAGCGGTAGCGAATCGGACGGAGAAAACTATGGCTACACCTTC.

The chain uses TRBV16 and TRBJ1-2; D uncertain. V lost 0 bases, J lost 4 bases, and 6 bases lay in between. CDR1 KGHSY and CDR2 FQNENV come from the germline V gene. The CDR3 is 13 residues long. The DNA of the CDR3 is TGTGCCAGCAGCCAATCGAAGCCCTATGGCTACACCTTC. It is translated as CASSQSKPYGYTF.

The rearrangement links TRBV27 to TRBJ2-3, with TRBD2 matching 9 bases. V gave up 2 bases and J gave up 4 bases; unmatched junction bases: 7. Germline values: CDR1 MNHEY, CDR2 SMNVEV (reference sequence). CDR3 length equals 16 residues. The CDR3 sequence is CASSLGFSGSSDTQYF. In DNA form, the CDR3 reads TGTGCCAGCAGTTTAGGTTTTAGCGGGAGTTCAGATACGCAGTATTTT.

The chain recombines TRBV14 with TRBJ2-1, with D unresolved. CDR1 and CDR2 (germline): SGHDN, FVKESK. The V gene lost 2 bases and the J gene lost 0 bases, with 5 bases spanning the gap. This CDR3 region has 14 residues. The CDR3: CASSQLSSYNEQFF. CDR3 DNA: TGTGCCAGCAGCCAATTATCCTCCTACAATGAGCAGTTCTTC.

The chain combines TRBV5-1 with TRBJ2-1; maybe TRBD1 (6 bases). Trimming stripped 1 base from V and 2 bases from J, with 13 bases between. The CDR3 totals 16 residues. The germline V gene has CDR1 SGHRS and CDR2 YFSETQ. The CDR3 loop reads CASSLFTGKTYNEQFF. The DNA for the CDR3 is TGCGCCAGCAGCTTGTTTACAGGGAAGACCTACAATGAGCAGTTCTTC. The entire variable domain, with the rest obtained from reference TRBV5-1 and TRBJ2-1, is as follows: KAGVTQTPRYLIKTRGQQVTLSCSPISGHRSVSWYQQTPGQGLQFLFEYFSETQRNKGNFPGRFSGRQFSNSRSEMNVSTLELGDSALYLCASSLFTGKTYNEQFFGPGTRLTVL.